These T cell receptor beta chains were read from a single sample in a study of blood T cells in healthy people across ages. TCRdb processed the 5' RACE reads anew with MiXCR; each CDR3 protein has one entry. The sample comprises about 1.8 million distinct CDR3 sequences, just under 50% of which are singletons, and roughly 2% rests with the top ten. Sequenced: blood. These receptor sequences come from a woman in her 40s in good health. Each CDR3 is given with its conserved first and last residue.

V | CDR3
TRBV6-2/TRBV6-3 | CASSYSRRASGEIYSYNEQFF
TRBV5-1 | CASSPGVGVGYTF
TRBV12-3/TRBV12-4 | CASSADGEETQYF
TRBV7-2 | CASSLVVTNTGELFF
TRBV10-3 | CAIRASFTDTQYF
TRBV29-1 | CSVPRGSLYNEQYF
TRBV7-2 | CASSLRTTQKETQYF
TRBV2 | CASMLAGGSYEQYF
TRBV6-6 | CASSYSQTDTQYF
TRBV2 | CASSEATGGSLYYEQYF
TRBV24-1 | CATSDFPFGNQETQYF
TRBV28 | CASSSRGRNEQFF
TRBV6-6 | CASSYKENEQYF
TRBV21-1 | CASSLPAGRPRGETQYF
TRBV5-1 | CASSYQGAREETQYF
TRBV28 | CASSLTGLLGEQYF
TRBV27 | CASSLYRGGTYNEQFF
TRBV27 | CASSSPLPATDTQYF
TRBV20-1 | CSASFPGMSDTQYF
TRBV28 | CASSLSGTGGVHSYGYTF
TRBV7-9 | CATDDLTHSGANVLTF
TRBV10-3 | CAISDPGQENTEAFF
TRBV29-1 | CSVVDRGPYEQYF